The 21 T cell receptor beta chains below were found in one sample sequenced in a study of blood T cell repertoires in COVID-19. This table comes from immunoSEQ multiplex PCR, and its TCRdb copy is limited to in-frame clones, with some not included. The sample lists over 250,000 clones, approximately 91% occurring once. Sequences were obtained from peripheral blood. These receptors originate from a woman in her 30s with acute or convalescent COVID-19.

This clone was observed a single time. This chain joins TRBV6-1 and TRBJ2-5; 8 nucleotides agree with TRBD2. V was pared by 5 bases and J by 9 bases, with 11 bases of the junction left unmatched. The CDR3 covers 14 residues. In germline, CDR1 is MNHNS, CDR2 SASEGT. The CDR3 sequence is CASSIISGIGSQYF. In nucleotides, the CDR3 is TGTGCCAGCAGTATCATTAGCGGGATTGGGTCCCAGTACTTC.

The chain combines TRBV7-2 with TRBJ2-3; 10 bases agree with TRBD2. The J segment lost 6 bases and the V segment lost 6 bases, leaving 9 bases of the junction unmatched. Germline CDR1 and CDR2: SGHTA and FQGNSA. CDR3 length equals 15 residues. Here the CDR3 reads CASSYVAGGSDTQYF. CDR3 nucleotide sequence: TGTGCCAGCAGTTACGTAGCGGGAGGTTCCGATACGCAGTATTTT.

The rearrangement uses TRBV7-7 and TRBJ2-7, with 10 bases matching TRBD1. V gave up 5 bases and J gave up 1 base; unmatched junction bases: 5. Germline assignment: CDR1 SSHAT and CDR2 FNYEAQ (reference sequence). This CDR3 comprises 15 residues. CDR3 in amino acids: CASSLGTGVSYEQYF. The CDR3 DNA reads as TGTGCCAGCAGCCTAGGGACAGGGGTATCCTACGAGCAGTACTTC.

In its sample, this clone was seen once. The CDR3 DNA reads as TGTGCTAAGGTTTCACCGGGACAGACGTTGGATCAGCCCCAGCATTTT. Translated, it gives CAKVSPGQTLDQPQHF. The rearrangement joins TRBV27 to TRBJ1-5; 7 nucleotides align to TRBD1. Per germline, CDR1 MNHEY and CDR2 SMNVEV (reference sequence). The CDR3 extends over 16 amino acids.

This clone appeared a single time. The chain is built from TRBV5-4 and TRBJ1-1; D ambiguous. Germline V CDR1 and CDR2: SGHNT, YYREEE (reference sequence). The CDR3 length is 12 residues. Trimming cost V 3 bases and J 7 bases, with 10 bases left between them. CDR3 DNA: TGTGCCAGCAGCTATCAGGAAAATGAAGCTTTCTTT. Its protein product is CASSYQENEAFF.

The rearrangement uses TRBV5-1 and TRBJ2-3, with D uncertain. Trimming stripped 4 bases from V and 0 bases from J, with 12 bases between. Per germline, CDR1 SGHRS and CDR2 YFSETQ. CDR3 size: 15 residues. The DNA of the CDR3 is TGCGCCAGCAGCCTGGAGCTCATCAGCACAGATACGCAGTATTTT. Protein: CASSLELISTDTQYF.

The gene calls are TRBV9 and TRBJ2-5; TRBD1 agrees at 7 bases. In germline, CDR1 is SGDLS, CDR2 YYNGEE. The CDR3 runs to 15 residues. V gave up 2 bases and J gave up 1 base; unmatched junction bases: 5. CDR3 DNA: TGTGCCAGCAGCGTCGGACAGGTAATCCAAGAGACCCAGTACTTC. It codes for CASSVGQVIQETQYF.

The rearrangement uses TRBV7-8 and TRBJ1-6; a weak D match, TRBD1 (5 bases). The CDR3 totals 18 residues. From germline, CDR1 is SGHVS and CDR2 FQNEAQ. V dropped 2 bases and J dropped 10 bases, with 24 bases sitting between them. CDR3 nucleotide sequence: TGTGCCAGCAGCTTATTGTGGGTGCGGCGGCAGGGCGACTCACCCCTCCACTTT. Translated, it gives CASSLLWVRRQGDSPLHF.

The chain combines TRBV7-9 with TRBJ2-7, with 8 bases fitting TRBD1. The junction had 8 bases not matched to a gene; V was cut back by 4 bases and J by 6 bases. The CDR3 consists of 14 residues. Germline CDR1 and CDR2: SEHNR and FQNEAQ (reference sequence). CDR3 nucleotides: TGTGCCAGCAGCTCGGGACAGGCCTGGGGCGAGCAGTACTTC. It specifies CASSSGQAWGEQYF.

This chain links TRBV12-3 or TRBV12-4 with TRBJ2-7; a possible D gene is TRBD2 (6 bases). V was cut by 2 bases and J by 3 bases, with 8 bases left in between. The CDR3 covers 13 residues. This CDR3 is CASSLRGFYEQYF. In DNA form, the CDR3 reads TGTGCCAGCAGTTTACGGGGGTTCTACGAGCAGTACTTC.

This rearrangement joins TRBV7-9 to TRBJ1-2, with a weak D call TRBD1 (6 bases). V was trimmed by 3 bases and J by 2 bases, leaving 7 bases between them. The length of the CDR3 is 13 residues. Germline lookup yields CDR1 SEHNR and CDR2 FQNEAQ (reference sequence). The CDR3: CASSFTGNYGYTF. CDR3 DNA sequence: TGTGCCAGCAGCTTTACAGGGAACTATGGCTACACCTTC.

The rearrangement joins TRBV9 to TRBJ1-6; the match to TRBD1 covers 9 bases. Germline loops: CDR1 SGDLS, CDR2 YYNGEE. This CDR3 has 14 residues. Trimming at V came to 4 bases and at J to 10 bases, leaving 6 bases not matched to a gene. CDR3 amino acids: CASSLGQGQSPLHF. DNA for the CDR3: TGTGCCAGCAGCTTAGGACAGGGGCAATCACCCCTCCACTTT.

The rearrangement links TRBV11-2 to TRBJ1-3; maybe TRBD1 (5 bases). The CDR3 is 14 amino acids. Germline-derived CDR1 and CDR2 are SGHAT and FQNNGV. Trimming stripped 4 bases from V and 2 bases from J, with 9 bases between. The CDR3 loop is CASSSRVAGNTIYF. The CDR3 DNA follows: TGTGCCAGCAGCTCCAGGGTCGCTGGAAACACCATATATTTT.

The V gene is TRBV7-2, the J gene TRBJ2-3; 7 nucleotides align to TRBD2. The trim removed 1 base at V and 1 base at J, leaving 5 bases unmatched. Germline CDR1 reads SGHTA; CDR2 reads FQGNSA. This CDR3 contains 16 residues. In DNA, the CDR3 is TGTGCCAGCAGCTTAGTGGGCGGGGGACGCACAGATACGCAGTATTTT. This encodes CASSLVGGGRTDTQYF.

V and J are TRBV2 and TRBJ1-6; D might be TRBD1 (6 bases). Between the trimmed V and J ends, which lost 4 bases and 9 bases, there was a span of 13 bases. Per germline, CDR1 SNHLY and CDR2 FYNNEI. This CDR3 is 14 amino acids long. The CDR3 is CASSVQGFGSPLHF. The CDR3 region has the DNA TGTGCCAGCAGTGTTCAGGGGTTCGGTTCACCCCTCCACTTT.

The chain combines TRBV2 with TRBJ1-6, with D perhaps matching TRBD1 (6 bases). This CDR3 has 17 amino acids. V shed 0 bases and J shed 3 bases, with 12 bases lying between them. Germline V gene lookup returns CDR1 SNHLY and CDR2 FYNNEI. Here the CDR3 reads CASSEARQGFYNSPLHF. CDR3 coding DNA: TGTGCCAGCAGTGAAGCGCGGCAGGGGTTCTATAATTCACCCCTCCACTTT.

The chain carries TRBV11-2 and TRBJ2-5, with 8 nucleotides matching TRBD1. The CDR3 contains 16 residues. J gave up 5 bases and V 5 bases, and 13 bases lay outside the gene matches. Germline assignment: CDR1 SGHAT and CDR2 FQNNGV. DNA for the CDR3: TGTGCCAGCAGCCCCAGAGCAGGGGGCCTGGGGGAGACCCAGTACTTC. Protein: CASSPRAGGLGETQYF.

This chain connects TRBV6-5 to TRBJ2-7; the D gene is possibly TRBD1 (6 bases). Trimming stripped 5 bases from V and 2 bases from J, with 10 bases between. This CDR3 has 13 amino acids. Germline CDR1 and CDR2: MNHEY and SVGAGI. CDR3 sequence: CASSPDRTYEQYF. CDR3 DNA sequence: TGTGCCAGCAGTCCGGACAGAACCTACGAGCAGTACTTC.

This clone was found a few times. V usage is TRBV11-3 and J usage is TRBJ1-2; D is possibly TRBD1 (5 bases). The CDR3 runs 12 residues. V lost 0 bases to trimming and J lost 7 bases, with 6 bases between them. Germline assignment: CDR1 SGHNT and CDR2 YENEEA. Here the CDR3 DNA reads TGTGCCAGCAGCTTAGATAGGGGTGGCTACACCTTC. This sequence encodes CASSLDRGGYTF.

This chain uses TRBV6-1 with TRBJ2-2; 10 nucleotides line up with TRBD2. Germline CDR1 is MNHNS and CDR2 is SASEGT. The CDR3 runs 17 residues. The junction had 6 bases not matched to a gene; V was cut back by 4 bases and J by 1 base. The CDR3 coding sequence is TGTGCCAGCAGTGGGCCACTAGCGGGGAGGAACACCGGGGAGCTGTTTTTT. Its protein is CASSGPLAGRNTGELFF.

The chain joins TRBV19 to TRBJ2-7, with D perhaps matching TRBD1 (6 bases). Trimming took 1 base from V and 6 from J, leaving 13 bases between them. CDR1 LNHDA and CDR2 SQIVND come from the germline V gene (reference sequence). CDR3 size: 14 residues. The chain's CDR3 is CASSIVGDITEQYF. Here the CDR3 DNA reads TGTGCCAGTAGTATAGTCGGGGACATAACCGAGCAGTACTTC.